The 27 T cell receptor beta chains presented below share a single source sample, sequenced in a study of shared clonotypes between healthy human individuals. TCRdb's copy holds only in-frame clones and misses some; the assay was immunoSEQ multiplex PCR. The top ten clones hold 0.36% of a sample with 2 million to 3 million clones, approximately 93% of them seen once. Sequencing input: naive CD4+ T cells from PBMCs. Subset given: CD45RA+ positively selected. Receptors were obtained from a man in his late teens or twenties in good health. Some clones in this sample may be carry-over from other donors' samples.

Only a few counts were recorded for this clone. Other DNA sequences within the sample encode an identical CDR3. The rearrangement uses TRBV19 and TRBJ1-1; the D gene is possibly TRBD1 (5 bases). CDR1 and CDR2 from the germline V gene are LNHDA and SQIVND (reference sequence). Trimming took 3 bases from V and 5 from J, leaving 7 bases between them. The CDR3 length is 12 residues. The CDR3 sequence: CASSIQGTEAFF. The CDR3 nucleotides are TGTGCCAGTAGTATTCAGGGTACTGAAGCTTTCTTT.

This rearrangement joins TRBV4-3 to TRBJ2-2; D remains unclear. V dropped 1 base and J dropped 2 bases, with 11 bases sitting between them. Germline assignment: CDR1 LGHNA and CDR2 YSLEER. The CDR3 totals 16 residues. The CDR3: CASSQVLPSNTGELFF. CDR3 DNA sequence: TGCGCCAGCAGCCAAGTGTTGCCATCCAACACCGGGGAGCTGTTTTTT.

The chain recombines TRBV7-2 with TRBJ2-5, with D unresolved. Trimming took 1 base from V and 1 from J, leaving 10 bases between them. Looked up from germline, CDR1 is SGHTA and CDR2 is FQGNSA. The CDR3 consists of 15 residues. This CDR3 reads CASSLGGNTQETQYF. CDR3 coding DNA: TGTGCCAGCAGCTTAGGTGGCAATACCCAAGAGACCCAGTACTTC.

CDR3 sequence reads: CSASTGSGYTF. The CDR3 nucleotides are TGCAGTGCTAGTACAGGCTCGGGCTACACCTTC. V is TRBV20-1 and J is TRBJ1-2; tentatively, D is TRBD1 (5 bases). CDR3 length equals 11 residues. Trimming stripped 3 bases from V and 8 bases from J, with 10 bases between. Germline assignment: CDR1 DFQATT and CDR2 SNEGSKA (reference sequence).

The chain employs TRBV5-1 and TRBJ2-6; the D gene is possibly TRBD2 (6 bases). The germline V gene encodes CDR1 SGHRS and CDR2 YFSETQ. The CDR3 totals 20 residues. The V gene lost 1 base and the J gene lost 2 bases, with 22 bases spanning the gap. In DNA form, the CDR3 reads TGCGCCAGCAGCTTGTACCCGGGTGCCAGCGGAGGGGCTGGGGCCAACGTCCTGACTTTC. Translating gives CASSLYPGASGGAGANVLTF.

The table lists this clone with a count of one. Here the CDR3 DNA reads TGTGCCTGGAAGAGGAAAGCTAACTATGGCTACACCTTC. Amino acids: CAWKRKANYGYTF. This chain connects TRBV30 to TRBJ1-2; unclear D gene. This CDR3 region has 13 residues. Trimming cost V 4 bases and J 0 bases, with 9 bases left between them. Germline CDR1 GTSNPN, CDR2 SVGIG (reference sequence).

The chain is built from TRBV25-1 and TRBJ1-3, with D possibly TRBD1 on 5 matching bases. Germline lookup yields CDR1 MGHDK and CDR2 SYGVNS. V lost 1 base and J 2 bases, leaving 9 bases between the germline ends. The CDR3 spans 15 residues. CDR3 sequence reads: CASSEWGEPGNTIYF. CDR3 bases: TGTGCCAGCAGTGAATGGGGGGAACCTGGAAACACCATATATTTT.

A remark on this clone: In the same sample, other DNA sequences code for this CDR3. The chain links TRBV6-5 to TRBJ1-3, with a tentative D call TRBD1 (6 bases). Germline values: CDR1 MNHEY, CDR2 SVGAGI. The V and J ends lost 0 bases and 2 bases respectively, with 8 bases between them. The CDR3 loop spans 15 amino acids. CDR3 region: CASSYSAGAGNTIYF. In DNA, the CDR3 is TGTGCCAGCAGTTACTCCGCAGGGGCTGGAAACACCATATATTTT.

The J gene is TRBJ2-4, the V gene TRBV6-1, with D unresolved. The germline V and J ends were trimmed by 11 bases and 6 bases, with 11 bases remaining between them. The germline CDR1 and CDR2 sequences are MNHNS and SASEGT. The CDR3 extends over 11 amino acids. CDR3 sequence: CAASPGNIQYF. The CDR3 DNA follows: TGTGCCGCCTCCCCGGGAAACATTCAGTACTTC.

This clone showed up just a few times. This chain connects TRBV5-1 to TRBJ1-5; tentative D call: TRBD1 (5 bases). This CDR3 has 16 amino acids. Germline values: CDR1 SGHRS, CDR2 YFSETQ. V was shortened by 4 bases and J by 4 bases, with 18 bases between the two germline ends. The CDR3 region is CASSPQPGPGNQPQHF. The CDR3 DNA is TGCGCCAGCAGCCCCCAGCCGGGGCCGGGTAATCAGCCCCAGCATTTT.

The chain combines TRBV7-6 with TRBJ2-1; 11 nucleotides agree with TRBD2. Per germline, CDR1 SGHVS and CDR2 FNYEAQ. The CDR3 runs 18 residues. With V trimmed by 3 bases and J by 3 bases, 10 bases remained unmatched. CDR3 loop: CASSFRSRGLAVYNEQFF. The CDR3 nucleotides are TGTGCCAGCAGCTTCCGTTCACGGGGACTAGCGGTCTACAATGAGCAGTTCTTC.

About this clone itself: This sample includes further DNA sequences coding for the same CDR3. This chain uses TRBV10-3 with TRBJ1-5; the D is unclear. The CDR3 extends over 12 amino acids. Trimming took 2 bases from V and 5 from J, leaving 4 bases between them. Germline assignment: CDR1 ENHRY and CDR2 SYGVKD. CDR3 bases: TGTGCCATCAGTGAGGGGGATCAGCCCCAGCATTTT. Its translation: CAISEGDQPQHF.

The rearrangement joins TRBV5-4 to TRBJ2-3, with 7 bases lining up with TRBD1. CDR1 and CDR2 from the germline V gene are SGHNT and YYREEE (reference sequence). CDR3 size: 18 residues. J was trimmed by 6 bases and V by 4 bases; bases with no gene match: 20. CDR3 in amino acids: CASSRPGQSISSPDTQYF. The CDR3 coding sequence is TGTGCCAGCAGCAGACCGGGACAGAGTATCTCCAGCCCGGATACGCAGTATTTT.

The V and J genes are TRBV11-3 and TRBJ1-1; 8 bases are shared with TRBD1. The CDR3 is 14 amino acids. V trimming: 4 bases; J trimming: 5 bases; junction bases outside the gene matches: 6. Germline-derived CDR1 and CDR2 are SGHNT and YENEEA. The CDR3 region has the DNA TGTGCCAGCAGCTCGGACAGGGAGAAGACTGAAGCTTTCTTT. This encodes CASSSDREKTEAFF.

The V call is TRBV4-3, the J call TRBJ2-7, with a possible D match to TRBD2 (6 bases). Germline V gives CDR1 LGHNA, CDR2 YSLEER. The CDR3 is 16 amino acids. Trimming left V 1 base short and J 2 bases short, with 15 bases between. The CDR3 bases are TGCGCCAGCAGCCAAGGTACTAGCAGTTTTCCCTACGAGCAGTACTTC. Translated, it gives CASSQGTSSFPYEQYF.

This chain uses TRBV7-9 with TRBJ2-7; TRBD1 matches at 9 bases. V lost 5 bases and J lost 4; bases outside the gene matches: 6. Germline lookup yields CDR1 SEHNR and CDR2 FQNEAQ (reference sequence). This CDR3 is 14 amino acids long. CDR3 bases: TGTGCCAGCAGCCCCACAGGGGGCTGGTACGAGCAGTACTTC. It codes for CASSPTGGWYEQYF.

With respect to this clone: The germline gene is not matched at one end of the junction; a read error may be the cause. Other nucleotide sequences in the sample specify the same CDR3. The V call is TRBV2, the J call TRBJ2-7, with TRBD2 identical over 7 bases. Germline CDR1 and CDR2: SNHLY and FYNNEI. The CDR3 covers 15 residues. CDR3 nucleotide sequence: TGTGCTAGCAGTGCAGGGAGGGGAAGCGCCTACGAGCAGTACTTC. It codes for CASSAGRGSAYEQYF.

The count of this clone is one. This chain connects TRBV25-1 to TRBJ2-7, with TRBD1 matching 9 bases. The ends lost 5 bases at V and 5 bases at J; junction bases unmatched: 13. The CDR3 contains 16 residues. Germline V gene sequence: CDR1 MGHDK, CDR2 SYGVNS. CDR3 residues: CASSYLGGQGIDEQYF. DNA of the CDR3: TGTGCCAGCAGTTATTTGGGGGGACAGGGTATCGACGAGCAGTACTTC.

The V call is TRBV9, the J call TRBJ1-5, with TRBD1 as a possible D gene (6 bases). V lost 4 bases to trimming and J lost 3 bases, with 14 bases between them. CDR3 length: 15 amino acids. The germline CDR1 and CDR2 sequences are SGDLS and YYNGEE. This CDR3 reads CASSPTAGDNQPQHF. The CDR3, as DNA: TGTGCCAGCAGCCCTACCGCAGGGGACAATCAGCCCCAGCATTTT.

Comments on this clone: Other DNA sequences in this sample translate to the same CDR3. The rearrangement links TRBV5-1 to TRBJ2-5; no firm D call. CDR1 SGHRS and CDR2 YFSETQ come from the germline V gene. The CDR3 has 12 amino acids. With 1 base removed from V and 4 bases from J, the gap between germline ends came to 5 bases. The CDR3 DNA follows: TGCGCCAGCAGCTTGAGCAGAGAGACCCAGTACTTC. It is translated as CASSLSRETQYF.

Notes on this clone: The same CDR3 can be traced to other DNA sequences in this sample. The CDR3 DNA reads as TGTGCCTGGAGTACAGGACAGGGGGACACTGAAGCTTTCTTT. This codes for CAWSTGQGDTEAFF. V gene TRBV30 combines with J gene TRBJ1-1; 10 bases match TRBD1. The CDR3 extends over 14 amino acids. The germline V gene has CDR1 GTSNPN and CDR2 SVGIG (reference sequence). V shed 2 bases, J shed 3 bases, and the junction held 3 bases outside the gene matches.

V and J are TRBV11-3 and TRBJ2-7, with D perhaps assigned TRBD1 or TRBD2 (5 bases each). The CDR3 totals 15 residues. Germline V gene data show CDR1 as SGHNT and CDR2 as YENEEA. The V and J ends lost 1 base and 3 bases respectively, with 13 bases between them. The CDR3 sequence is CASSLGAGSLYEQYF. CDR3 nucleotides: TGTGCCAGCAGCTTAGGCGCAGGGAGCCTCTACGAGCAGTACTTC.

The chain carries TRBV28 and TRBJ2-7; TRBD2 matches 15 bases. The CDR3 consists of 18 residues. Losses at the gene ends were 5 bases for V and 5 bases for J; bases not matched to a gene: 13. Germline V gene data show CDR1 as MDHEN and CDR2 as SYDVKM. In DNA form, the CDR3 reads TGTGCCAGCAGTACTCCGGGACTAGCGGGAGGTACCCACGACGAGCAGTACTTC. Residues: CASSTPGLAGGTHDEQYF.

The rearrangement uses TRBV2 and TRBJ1-1; D remains ambiguous. The V end lost 1 base, the J end lost 6 bases, and 9 bases lay between the germline ends. Germline CDR1 and CDR2: SNHLY and FYNNEI. This CDR3 has 13 amino acids. As DNA, the CDR3 is TGTGCCAGCAGTGAAGAGTTGAAACCTGAAGCTTTCTTT. It yields the protein CASSEELKPEAFF.

This chain joins TRBV5-5 and TRBJ1-5; the D is unclear. Germline CDR1 reads SGHKS; CDR2 reads YYEKEE (reference sequence). The CDR3 length is 14 residues. Trimming left V 5 bases short and J 6 bases short, with 15 bases between. The CDR3 reads CASSLTTQSQPQHF. The CDR3 DNA reads as TGTGCCAGCAGTTTGACCACTCAGAGTCAGCCCCAGCATTTT.

Turning to this clone: Other DNA sequences in the sample encode the same CDR3. The CDR3 bases are TGCGCCAGCAGCTCGGGACAGGTCAACACCGGGGAGCTGTTTTTT. Translated: CASSSGQVNTGELFF. The chain joins TRBV5-1 to TRBJ2-2; 8 nucleotides agree with TRBD1. J lost 2 bases, V lost 3 bases, and 3 bases had no gene match. This CDR3 is 15 amino acids long. Germline CDR1 reads SGHRS; CDR2 reads YFSETQ.

This clone came up once. At the DNA level, this CDR3 is encoded by other sequences in the same sample as well. The chain recombines TRBV7-9 with TRBJ1-1; no firm D call. V lost 2 bases to trimming and J lost 5 bases, with 3 bases between them. The CDR3 contains 11 residues. Germline loops: CDR1 SEHNR, CDR2 FQNEAQ (reference sequence). The CDR3 coding sequence is TGTGCCAGCAGCTTACGGACTGAAGCTTTCTTT. It yields the protein CASSLRTEAFF.